This T cell receptor (beta chain) is from a study of cytomegalovirus exposure and HLA in healthy donors. Whole-study context: According to later analysis, the same platform produced the roughly 120 validation and about 700 first-cohort repertoires. Whole-study findings and limits: TCR beta chains numbering 164 were designated cytomegalovirus-associated. The classifier was said to identify cytomegalovirus status with high specificity and sensitivity.

Comment on this clone: Its antigen is unknown.

J gave up 8 bases and V 0 bases, and 7 bases lay outside the gene matches. Germline loops: CDR1 SGDLS, CDR2 YYNGEE. This CDR3 is built from 14 residues. Clones were sequenced by immunoSEQ multiplex PCR, and TCRdb holds only the in-frame ones, with some missing. Of 250,000 to 300,000 clones in the sample, about 86% were seen once. Separate from the roughly 630-subject first cohort was the approximately 120-subject validation cohort, to which the donors belonged. Material: PBMCs. This sequence joins TRBV9 and TRBJ1-2; 7 bases fit TRBD1. The TCR was taken from a woman younger than 30 in good health and CMV-seronegative. In DNA, the CDR3 is TGTGCCAGCAGCGTAGGGGACAGCCCTGAGGGCTACACCTTC. It translates to CASSVGDSPEGYTF.